These 27 T cell receptor beta chains were sequenced from one sample in a study of technical replicates of blood from a few donors. Assay used: immunoSEQ multiplex PCR; TCRdb lists only in-frame clones, some missing. The table has roughly 79,000 clones, 95% seen once; the top ten hold 0.35% to 0.45%. The sample comprised T cells isolated from PBMCs. The receptors come from a human donor in good health.

V usage is TRBV19 and J usage is TRBJ1-2; TRBD1 is a possible D gene (6 bases). With 3 bases removed from V and 4 bases from J, the gap between germline ends came to 12 bases. Germline V gives CDR1 LNHDA, CDR2 SQIVND (reference sequence). The CDR3 consists of 14 residues. CDR3 in amino acids: CASSMDSPFYGYTF. The CDR3 nucleotides read TGTGCCAGTAGTATGGACAGTCCCTTCTATGGCTACACCTTC.

The chain joins TRBV29-1 to TRBJ2-2; D is perhaps TRBD1 (6 bases). Germline-derived CDR1 and CDR2 are SQVTM and ANQGSEA. This CDR3 contains 14 residues. Trimming shortened V by 5 bases and J by 6 bases, and 16 bases separated the two germline ends. The CDR3 nucleotides are TGCAGCGTTCTTGGGGGCAGCTTTTCCGGGGAGCTGTTTTTT. Translating gives CSVLGGSFSGELFF.

The V call is TRBV4-1, the J call TRBJ2-5, with D hard to call. Germline V gene sequence: CDR1 MGHRA, CDR2 YSYEKL. This CDR3 spans 14 amino acids. Trimming removed 0 bases at V and 1 base at J, with 6 bases between. In DNA, the CDR3 is TGCGCCAGCAGCCAAGATCCCTCCCAAGAGACCCAGTACTTC. Protein: CASSQDPSQETQYF.

This chain links TRBV19 with TRBJ1-2, with D unclear. Trimming shortened V by 6 bases and J by 8 bases, and 13 bases separated the two germline ends. The CDR3 spans 12 residues. Germline V lookup: CDR1 LNHDA, CDR2 SQIVND (reference sequence). CDR3 nucleotide sequence: TGTGCCAGTAGCCTTGGCCTCGGGGGCTACACCTTC. Residues: CASSLGLGGYTF.

This clone appeared once. This chain joins TRBV2 and TRBJ1-3; the D gene is possibly TRBD1 (6 bases). Germline-derived CDR1 and CDR2 are SNHLY and FYNNEI. V gave up 3 bases and J gave up 4 bases, with 13 bases separating them. The CDR3 contains 15 residues. The CDR3 DNA is TGTGCCAGCAGTGAGCCAGGGGAGATCGGAAACACCATATATTTT. It specifies CASSEPGEIGNTIYF.

The genes are TRBV10-2 and TRBJ2-5; 9 nucleotides match TRBD2. Germline CDR1 WSHSY, CDR2 SAAADI. This CDR3 has 15 residues. Unmatched junction bases numbered 7, after V lost 6 bases and J lost 2 bases. This chain's CDR3 is CASRGGAGGQETQYF. CDR3 DNA sequence: TGCGCCAGCAGGGGAGGGGCGGGAGGGCAAGAGACCCAGTACTTC.

This clone was recorded only once. The genes are TRBV7-3 and TRBJ2-1; the match to TRBD2 covers 7 bases. The V gene's germline CDR1 is SGHTA and CDR2 FQGTGA. This CDR3 contains 16 residues. V shed 2 bases and J 0 bases; nucleotides not matched to a gene: 4. The CDR3 DNA is TGTGCCAGCAGCTTAGATGGCGGGAGCTCCTACAATGAGCAGTTCTTC. It is translated as CASSLDGGSSYNEQFF.

V and J are TRBV28 and TRBJ2-6, with D perhaps TRBD1 (6 bases). Germline V CDR1 and CDR2: MDHEN, SYDVKM. V was trimmed by 8 bases and J by 0 bases, leaving 14 bases between them. The CDR3 runs 16 residues. CDR3 region: CASLDSPRSGANVLTF. CDR3 bases: TGTGCCAGCCTGGACAGTCCACGCTCTGGGGCCAACGTCCTGACTTTC.

The rearrangement uses TRBV6-1 and TRBJ2-6, with no clear D. V was clipped by 2 bases and J by 0 bases, with 8 bases between them. This CDR3 region has 16 residues. CDR1 is MNHNS, CDR2 SASEGT, per germline. The chain's CDR3 is CASSESVYSGANVLTF. Here the CDR3 DNA reads TGTGCCAGCAGTGAATCCGTCTACTCTGGGGCCAACGTCCTGACTTTC.

The chain links TRBV30 to TRBJ2-5, with D maybe TRBD2 (6 bases). The germline V gene encodes CDR1 GTSNPN and CDR2 SVGIG (reference sequence). V shed 2 bases and J shed 2 bases, with 9 bases lying between them. This CDR3 has 13 amino acids. The CDR3 here is CAWSFREQETQYF. The CDR3 DNA is TGTGCCTGGAGTTTCCGGGAGCAAGAGACCCAGTACTTC. The variable domain in full, completed from reference TRBV30 and TRBJ2-5, reads SQTIHQWPATLVQPVGSPLSLECTVEGTSNPNLYWYRQAAGRGLQLLFYSVGIGQISSEVPQNLSASRPQDRQFILSSKKLLLSDSGFYLCAWSFREQETQYFGPGTRLLVL.

The chain has TRBV28 and TRBJ2-4; 10 positions agree with TRBD1. Trimming cost V 4 bases and J 9 bases; bases outside gene matches: 6. The CDR3 loop spans 14 amino acids. Germline V lookup: CDR1 MDHEN, CDR2 SYDVKM. CDR3 in amino acids: CASSSGTGVGIQYF. The CDR3 region has the DNA TGTGCCAGCAGTTCCGGGACAGGGGTCGGCATTCAGTACTTC.

This chain uses TRBV27 with TRBJ2-7; 9 bases are a match to TRBD2. Germline trimming cut 7 bases from V and 2 bases from J; bases unmatched to any gene: 9. This CDR3 has 15 amino acids. Germline-derived CDR1 and CDR2 are MNHEY and SMNVEV (reference sequence). The CDR3 sequence: CASKSRTSETYEQYF. CDR3 sequence (DNA): TGTGCCAGCAAATCAAGGACTAGCGAAACCTACGAGCAGTACTTC.

The chain uses TRBV7-3 and TRBJ2-5, with 9 bases identical to TRBD2. The CDR3 length is 16 residues. The V and J ends lost 2 bases and 3 bases, in that order; junction bases with no gene match: 7. Germline V gene lookup returns CDR1 SGHTA and CDR2 FQGTGA. CDR3 residues: CASSLYSSSGEETQYF. The CDR3 nucleotides are TGTGCCAGCAGCTTATATTCATCTAGCGGGGAAGAGACCCAGTACTTC. Based on the CDR3 plus reference TRBV7-3 and TRBJ2-5, the full variable domain is GAGVSQTPSNKVTEKGKYVELRCDPISGHTALYWYRQSLGQGPEFLIYFQGTGAADDSGLPNDRFFAVRPEGSVSTLKIQRTERGDSAVYLCASSLYSSSGEETQYFGPGTRLLVL.

CDR3 DNA: TGTGCCAGCAGCCTGGGGACAGGGGGCACCTACGAGCAGTACTTC. This encodes CASSLGTGGTYEQYF. The rearrangement links TRBV2 to TRBJ2-7; 12 positions match TRBD1. The CDR3 consists of 15 residues. J was trimmed by 2 bases and V by 6 bases; bases with no gene match: 5. Germline CDR1 and CDR2: SNHLY and FYNNEI.

This chain uses TRBV18 with TRBJ1-1; 8 bases are shared with TRBD1. V gave up 2 bases and J gave up 3 bases; unmatched junction bases: 2. The germline V gene has CDR1 KGHSH and CDR2 LQKENI. The CDR3 is 14 amino acids. The CDR3 nucleotides read TGTGCCAGCTCACCATCGGGACAGGACACTGAAGCTTTCTTT. It is translated as CASSPSGQDTEAFF.

The chain is built from TRBV6-5 and TRBJ2-7; D remains ambiguous. CDR3 length: 16 amino acids. Trimming shortened V by 0 bases and J by 1 base, and 13 bases separated the two germline ends. Germline CDR1 is MNHEY and CDR2 is SVGAGI. The CDR3 DNA reads as TGTGCCAGCAGTTACTCGCCTGCGGATAGTTCCTACGAGCAGTACTTC. Translating it yields CASSYSPADSSYEQYF.

The V call is TRBV7-3, the J call TRBJ2-7; no definite D call. This CDR3 is 14 amino acids long. Trimming removed 5 bases from V and 5 bases from J, with 16 bases in between. Germline loops: CDR1 SGHTA, CDR2 FQGTGA. The CDR3 nucleotides read TGTGCCAGCAGCCCCCTCGGCGGAGTCCACGAGCAGTACTTC. Amino acids: CASSPLGGVHEQYF.

The V call is TRBV4-1, the J call TRBJ1-2, with 7 positions matching TRBD1. Germline trimming cut 4 bases from V and 4 bases from J; bases unmatched to any gene: 9. The CDR3 contains 15 residues. The germline CDR1 and CDR2 sequences are MGHRA and YSYEKL. This chain's CDR3 is CASSPLGRGAYGYTF. The CDR3 DNA sequence: TGCGCCAGCAGCCCCCTTGGCAGGGGGGCCTATGGCTACACCTTC.

This chain connects TRBV2 to TRBJ2-1, with 11 bases identical to TRBD2. The germline V gene encodes CDR1 SNHLY and CDR2 FYNNEI. V trimming: 2 bases; J trimming: 3 bases; junction bases outside the gene matches: 0. The CDR3 totals 15 residues. This CDR3 is CASSELAGGYNEQFF. DNA for the CDR3: TGTGCCAGCAGTGAACTAGCGGGAGGCTACAATGAGCAGTTCTTC.

The DNA for the CDR3 is TGTGCCGTCCAGACAGGGGCCACCATATATTTT. It codes for CAVQTGATIYF. The chain combines TRBV2 with TRBJ1-3; 8 bases align to TRBD1. Germline V gene data show CDR1 as SNHLY and CDR2 as FYNNEI. V trimming: 11 bases; J trimming: 9 bases; junction bases outside the gene matches: 6. The CDR3 has 11 residues.

The chain is built from TRBV19 and TRBJ2-1; TRBD1 aligns across 7 bases. Trimming removed 0 bases from V and 9 bases from J; junction bases left unmatched: 14. Germline values: CDR1 LNHDA, CDR2 SQIVND (reference sequence). CDR3 length: 17 amino acids. Here the CDR3 reads CASSIERENRGWVEQFF. CDR3 nucleotide sequence: TGTGCCAGTAGTATAGAGAGGGAAAACAGGGGTTGGGTTGAGCAGTTCTTC.

The chain carries TRBV2 and TRBJ2-3; 9 bases map to TRBD2. V was pared by 5 bases and J by 2 bases, with 8 bases of the junction left unmatched. This CDR3 contains 16 residues. Germline CDR1 SNHLY, CDR2 FYNNEI. The CDR3 DNA is TGTGCCAGCAGTAGGATGGCTAGCGGGAACACAGATACGCAGTATTTT. Encoded protein: CASSRMASGNTDTQYF.

The chain recombines TRBV5-6 with TRBJ2-5; D might be TRBD2 (6 bases). CDR1 is SGHDT, CDR2 YYEEEE, per germline. The CDR3 loop spans 14 amino acids. The V and J ends lost 4 bases and 3 bases respectively, with 13 bases between them. CDR3 residues: CASSVAGTEETQYF. The CDR3 DNA reads TGTGCCAGCAGCGTCGCCGGGACTGAAGAGACCCAGTACTTC.

The gene calls are TRBV5-1 and TRBJ2-1, with a tentative D call TRBD2 (5 bases). The V gene's germline CDR1 is SGHRS and CDR2 YFSETQ. V gave up 0 bases and J gave up 8 bases, with 15 bases separating them. This CDR3 is built from 15 residues. The CDR3 protein is CASSLGAADRDEQFF. DNA for the CDR3: TGCGCCAGCAGCTTGGGAGCGGCCGATCGCGATGAGCAGTTCTTC.

This clone came up once. V is TRBV27 and J is TRBJ2-7; 10 nucleotides align to TRBD1. With 8 bases clipped from V and 3 bases from J, the junction kept 4 bases outside the gene matches. This CDR3 is 13 amino acids long. The germline CDR1 and CDR2 sequences are MNHEY and SMNVEV (reference sequence). CDR3 in DNA: TGTGCCAGCGGGACAGGGGCCTTCTACGAGCAGTACTTC. Amino acids: CASGTGAFYEQYF.

The chain couples TRBV6-1 to TRBJ1-1; weak D call: TRBD1 (5 bases). The V and J ends lost 4 bases and 5 bases respectively, with 11 bases between them. Germline CDR1 reads MNHNS; CDR2 reads SASEGT. CDR3 length: 13 residues. Here the CDR3 reads CASSATGGTEAFF. The CDR3 region has the DNA TGTGCCAGCAGTGCCACCGGGGGGACTGAAGCTTTCTTT.

The chain employs TRBV5-4 and TRBJ1-1; tentative D call: TRBD1 (5 bases). Trimming removed 4 bases from V and 4 bases from J, with 11 bases in between. In germline, CDR1 is SGHNT, CDR2 YYREEE (reference sequence). This CDR3 is 13 amino acids long. The CDR3 DNA reads TGTGCCAGCAGCCAGGGCACTTCCACTGAAGCTTTCTTT. It encodes CASSQGTSTEAFF. Filled out from reference TRBV5-4 and TRBJ1-1, the complete variable domain reads ETGVTQSPTHLIKTRGQQVTLRCSSQSGHNTVSWYQQALGQGPQFIFQYYREEENGRGNFPPRFSGLQFPNYSSELNVNALELDDSALYLCASSQGTSTEAFFGQGTRLTVV.